This T cell receptor (beta chain) came from a study of early T cells in non-severe SARS-CoV-2 infection. Across the whole study: From unsorted whole blood, bulk RNA was sequenced, and the chains remained unpaired.

This clonotype was seen repeatedly, ten times or more. The CDR3 contains 14 residues. The V and J ends lost 5 bases and 2 bases respectively, with 11 bases between them. Tagging with unique molecular identifiers was applied to individual cDNA molecules. One entry per CDR3 protein, called by TCRdb with MiXCR from the 5' RACE reads. This table has tens of thousands of distinct CDR3 sequences, about 6.7% appearing once. Material: whole blood. The source is an adult who was a healthcare worker with PCR-confirmed SARS-CoV-2 infection or an uninfected control (not recorded which). The chain joins TRBV12-3 or TRBV12-4 to TRBJ2-3; either TRBD1 or TRBD2 may supply D (5 bases each). The CDR3 loop reads CASSQSGLTDTQYF. The CDR3 DNA reads TGTGCCAGCAGTCAATCGGGGCTCACAGATACGCAGTATTTT.